The present T cell receptor (beta chain) was sequenced within a study of blood T cells in healthy people across ages. The CDR3 loop spans 14 amino acids. CDR1 is KGHSH, CDR2 LQKENI, per germline. The V end lost 6 bases, the J end lost 0 bases, and 11 bases lay between the germline ends. Regarding the study as a whole: Higher diversity, along with more naive CD4+ cells, distinguished long-lived donors from aged donors. Correlation between TCR beta diversity and naive T cell percentage was strong.

A J-beta primer mix and a sample-barcoded 5' primer were used in a second PCR of roughly 6 to 12 cycles. TCRdb reprocessed the 5' RACE reads via MiXCR and lists one record per CDR3 protein. The sample yields 650,000 to 800,000 distinct CDR3 sequences, 40% to 50% seen once. This clonotype was counted between two and nine times. Its matching antigen is unknown. The chain couples TRBV18 to TRBJ2-5; possibly TRBD1 for D (6 bases). Sequencing was performed on blood. The receptor's source is a man aged 55 to 70 in good health. CDR3 sequence: CASSPDRYQETQYF. DNA for the CDR3: TGTGCCAGCTCCCCAGACAGGTACCAAGAGACCCAGTACTTC. Supplemented by reference TRBV18 and TRBJ2-5, the full variable domain reads NAGVMQNPRHLVRRRGQEARLRCSPMKGHSHVYWYRQLPEEGLKFMVYLQKENIIDESGMPKERFSAEFPKEGPSILRIQQVVRGDSAAYFCASSPDRYQETQYFGPGTRLLVL.